This T cell receptor beta chain emerged from a study of blood T cell repertoires in COVID-19. Study details: PBMCs, B-cell-depleted T cells, or T cells provided the cDNA or gDNA that made up the material.

Recruitment covered about two dozen US areas and drew participants whose ages spanned roughly 18 to 89 years. Repertoires were generated with immunoSEQ multiplex PCR, while TCRdb's copy carries only in-frame clones and drops some. The table includes around 450,000 clones, nearly 90% detected once. CDR3 length: 16 residues. Looked up from germline, CDR1 is KGHSH and CDR2 is LQKENI. The J segment lost 5 bases and the V segment lost 0 bases, leaving 4 bases of the junction unmatched. The clonotype was recovered from a woman younger than 30 with acute COVID-19. Sequencing was carried out using PBMCs or T cells enriched from blood (not recorded which). The chain has TRBV18 and TRBJ1-4; 9 positions agree with TRBD1. The CDR3: CASSPPGQGTNEKLFF. In nucleotides, the CDR3 is TGTGCCAGCTCACCACCTGGACAGGGGACAAATGAAAAACTGTTTTTT.